The clone carrying this T cell receptor (beta chain) came up a few times. Its antigen remains unknown. A read error may be the cause here, since a much bigger clone is one base away. Authors of the study amplified TCR beta CDR3 regions from RNA transcripts. HTBI primers were employed in a first-round RT-PCR of the TCR CDR3. A single record per CDR3 protein comes from TCRdb applying MiXCR to the multiplex PCR reads. Of 300,000 to 450,000 distinct CDR3 sequences in the sample, more than 12% were seen once. This sample is drawn from a study of T cells in Graves' hyperthyroidism and ophthalmopathy. Whole-study results and caveats: Most expanded thyroid clonotypes above 0.001 also appeared in blood. A median around 6.4 months before onset, the model predicted ophthalmopathy. A model using 13 V-J features told ophthalmopathy apart from stable hyperthyroidism.

The CDR3 is made up of 15 amino acids. Germline V lookup: CDR1 MNHNS, CDR2 SASEGT. Unmatched junction bases numbered 5, after V lost 6 bases and J lost 3 bases. Participants, patients aged 18 to 65, had newly diagnosed hyperthyroidism with a duration under 2 months. Source material: blood. This chain links TRBV6-1 with TRBJ2-1, with 10 bases aligning to TRBD2. The clonotype comes from a woman in her 30s with Graves' hyperthyroidism. The CDR3 coding sequence is TGTGCCAGCAGCCTGGGACTAGCGAACTACAATGAGCAGTTCTTC. It translates to CASSLGLANYNEQFF.